The TCR beta chain described here comes from a study of T cell repertoires in cytomegalovirus infection. Study-wide background: CMV infection plus the matching HLA type was flagged by public TCR beta signatures. Study findings and constraints: Summed frequency of shared TCR beta families picked out CMV carriers who also had the relevant HLA.

This CDR3 comprises 15 residues. J was trimmed by 2 bases and V by 2 bases; bases with no gene match: 4. TCRdb called the reads again in MiXCR, with one record for every CDR3 protein. The sample consists of some 300,000 distinct CDR3 sequences, under 20% of them appearing once. This clonotype has a handful of counts. Its antigen is undetermined. The chain carries TRBV12-3 or TRBV12-4 and TRBJ1-2; 8 bases align to TRBD1. The sample taken for sequencing was PBMCs. The sequence derives from a human donor in good health (CMV status not recorded). Some clones in this sample may be carry-over from other donors' samples. The CDR3 spells CASSLQDRANYGYTF. In DNA form, the CDR3 reads TGTGCCAGCAGTTTACAGGACAGGGCCAACTATGGCTACACCTTC.